Following are 8 T cell receptor beta chains from one sample sequenced in a study of cytomegalovirus exposure and HLA in healthy donors. The PCR used 60 Vbeta and 13 Jbeta primers. Libraries were prepared by immunoSEQ multiplex PCR; TCRdb keeps only in-frame clonotypes and omits some of them. This sample yields over 150,000 clones, of which about 71% are seen a single time; about 2.9% belongs to the top ten. The sequenced sample was PBMCs. The origin of the receptors is a woman in her 40s in good health and CMV-seropositive.

This chain connects TRBV11-2 to TRBJ1-1, with D unclear. Germline V gene data show CDR1 as SGHAT and CDR2 as FQNNGV. The CDR3 consists of 13 residues. The ends were cut back, 0 bases at V and 1 base at J, with 3 bases in the middle. The CDR3 nucleotides are TGTGCCAGCAGCTTAGACCAGAACACTGAAGCTTTCTTT. It codes for CASSLDQNTEAFF.

The V call is TRBV4-3, the J call TRBJ2-7, with D possibly TRBD1 on 6 matching bases. The CDR3 spans 14 residues. V was shortened by 3 bases and J by 3 bases, with 12 bases between the two germline ends. Germline CDR1 is LGHNA and CDR2 is YSLEER. Here the CDR3 reads CASSQGTQIYEQYF. CDR3 coding DNA: TGCGCCAGCAGCCAGGGGACACAGATCTACGAGCAGTACTTC.

To note about this clone: The junction does not match germline at one end; this may be a read error. This chain joins TRBV28 and TRBJ1-5; 9 bases match TRBD1. The length of the CDR3 is 15 residues. In germline, CDR1 is MDHEN, CDR2 SYDVKM. CDR3 sequence reads: CASRSNRGRVQPQNF. CDR3 coding DNA: TGTGCCAGCAGAAGTAACAGGGGGCGCGTTCAGCCCCAGAATTTT.

The chain uses TRBV2 and TRBJ1-4; a possible D gene is TRBD1 (6 bases). The CDR3 runs to 16 residues. The V gene lost 4 bases and the J gene lost 0 bases, with 12 bases spanning the gap. Per the germline V gene, CDR1 is SNHLY and CDR2 is FYNNEI. The CDR3 loop reads CASSGMDSATNEKLFF. The DNA for the CDR3 is TGTGCCAGCAGTGGGATGGACAGCGCAACTAATGAAAAACTGTTTTTT.

The genes are TRBV18 and TRBJ2-3; D not certain. This CDR3 is 15 amino acids long. The V gene's germline CDR1 is KGHSH and CDR2 LQKENI. V lost 3 bases and J 0 bases, leaving 10 bases between the germline ends. CDR3 in amino acids: CASSPESVSTDTQYF. Written as DNA, the CDR3 is TGTGCCAGCTCACCGGAGTCGGTTAGCACAGATACGCAGTATTTT.

The chain uses TRBV2 and TRBJ1-4; 7 bases map to TRBD1. The length of the CDR3 is 14 residues. J was trimmed by 7 bases and V by 5 bases; bases with no gene match: 7. Germline loops: CDR1 SNHLY, CDR2 FYNNEI. CDR3 in amino acids: CASSLQGVSEKLFF. The DNA for the CDR3 is TGTGCCAGCAGTCTTCAGGGGGTCAGTGAAAAACTGTTTTTT.

The V and J genes are TRBV5-4 and TRBJ2-1; TRBD2 aligns across 10 bases. Trimming cost V 2 bases and J 9 bases; bases outside gene matches: 8. The germline gives CDR1 SGHNT, CDR2 YYREEE (reference sequence). The CDR3 has 15 residues. The CDR3: CASSLGLAATGEQFF. The CDR3 nucleotides are TGTGCCAGCAGCTTAGGACTAGCGGCAACAGGTGAGCAGTTCTTC.

In this sample, this clone turned up a few times. The chain joins TRBV4-3 to TRBJ1-2; D gene uncertain. This CDR3 contains 14 residues. The V end lost 1 base, the J end lost 8 bases, and 14 bases lay between the germline ends. Germline lookup yields CDR1 LGHNA and CDR2 YSLEER. DNA for the CDR3: TGCGCCAGCAGCCAAGGAACGGGGAATCGAGGCTACACCTTC. This encodes CASSQGTGNRGYTF.